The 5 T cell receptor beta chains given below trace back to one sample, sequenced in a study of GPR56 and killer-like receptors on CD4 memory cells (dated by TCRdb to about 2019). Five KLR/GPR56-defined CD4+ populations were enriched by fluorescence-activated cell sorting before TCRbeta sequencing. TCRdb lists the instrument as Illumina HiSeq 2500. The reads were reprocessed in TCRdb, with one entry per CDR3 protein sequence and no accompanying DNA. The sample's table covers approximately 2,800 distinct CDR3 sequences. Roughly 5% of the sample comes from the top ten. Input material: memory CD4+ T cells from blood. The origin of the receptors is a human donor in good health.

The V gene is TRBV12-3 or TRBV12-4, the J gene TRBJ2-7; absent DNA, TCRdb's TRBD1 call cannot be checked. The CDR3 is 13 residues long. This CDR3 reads CASSLEARGEQYF.

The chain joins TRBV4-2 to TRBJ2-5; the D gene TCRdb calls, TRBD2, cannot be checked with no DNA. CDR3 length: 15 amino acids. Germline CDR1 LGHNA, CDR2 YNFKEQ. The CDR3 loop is CASSRLGLAEETQYF.

This chain's CDR3 is CASSLQGGNSPLHF. The chain has TRBV2 and TRBJ1-6; no DNA is available, so the TRBD1 call from TCRdb remains unchecked. Germline V gene sequence: CDR1 SNHLY, CDR2 FYNNEI. The CDR3 spans 14 residues.

This chain's CDR3 is CASSSGGAGKNIQYF. The V and J genes are TRBV4-3 and TRBJ2-4; lacking DNA, the TRBD2 call made by TCRdb goes unchecked. Germline CDR1 is LGHNA and CDR2 is YSLEER. The CDR3 contains 15 residues.

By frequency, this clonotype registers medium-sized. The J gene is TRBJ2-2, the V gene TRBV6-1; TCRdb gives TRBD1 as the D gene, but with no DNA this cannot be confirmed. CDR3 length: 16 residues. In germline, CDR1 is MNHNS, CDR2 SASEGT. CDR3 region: CASHSRPNSNTGELFF.